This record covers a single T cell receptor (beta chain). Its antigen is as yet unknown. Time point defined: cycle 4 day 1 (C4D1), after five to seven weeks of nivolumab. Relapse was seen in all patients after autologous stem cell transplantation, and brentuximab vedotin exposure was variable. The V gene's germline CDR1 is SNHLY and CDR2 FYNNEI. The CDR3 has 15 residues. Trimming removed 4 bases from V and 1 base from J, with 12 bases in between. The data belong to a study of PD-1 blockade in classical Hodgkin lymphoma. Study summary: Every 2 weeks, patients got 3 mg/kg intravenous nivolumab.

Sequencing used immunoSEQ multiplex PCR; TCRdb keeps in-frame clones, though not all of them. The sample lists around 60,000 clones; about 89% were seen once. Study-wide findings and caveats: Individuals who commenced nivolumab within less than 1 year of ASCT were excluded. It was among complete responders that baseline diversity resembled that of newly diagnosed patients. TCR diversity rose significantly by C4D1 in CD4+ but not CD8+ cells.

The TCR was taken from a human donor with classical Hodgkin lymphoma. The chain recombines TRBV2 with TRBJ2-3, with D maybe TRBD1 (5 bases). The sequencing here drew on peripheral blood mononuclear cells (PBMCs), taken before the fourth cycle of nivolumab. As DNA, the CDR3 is TGTGCCAGCAGTGTCCTTAGACAGCGCACAGATACGCAGTATTTT. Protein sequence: CASSVLRQRTDTQYF.